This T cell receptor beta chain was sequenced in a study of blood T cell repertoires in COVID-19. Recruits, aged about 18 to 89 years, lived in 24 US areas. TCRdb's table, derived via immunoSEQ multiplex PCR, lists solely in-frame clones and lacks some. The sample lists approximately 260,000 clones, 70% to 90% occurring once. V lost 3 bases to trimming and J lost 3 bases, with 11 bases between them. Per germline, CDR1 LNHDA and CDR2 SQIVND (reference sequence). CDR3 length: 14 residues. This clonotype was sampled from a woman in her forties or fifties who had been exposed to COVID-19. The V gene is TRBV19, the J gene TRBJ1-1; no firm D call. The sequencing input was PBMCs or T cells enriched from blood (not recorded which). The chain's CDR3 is CASSMRLPYTEAFF. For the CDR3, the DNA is TGTGCCAGTAGTATGAGGCTCCCCTACACTGAAGCTTTCTTT.